The entry that follows covers one T cell receptor (beta chain) sequence. What it binds is unknown. The data derive from a study of monozygotic twins with cystic fibrosis. Notes on the study in general: Nucleotide-identical clonotype sharing was significantly higher within monozygotic CF twin pairs than between unrelated CF individuals. In this small cohort, shared CDR3 numbers showed no association with age, concordance or disease severity.

Only in-frame clones appear in the TCRdb table, and some are missing; sequencing was by immunoSEQ multiplex PCR. The sample has 25,000 to 30,000 clones, 75% to 95% seen once. Germline V gene lookup returns CDR1 KGHSH and CDR2 LQKENI. CDR3 length: 13 amino acids. V dropped 6 bases and J dropped 2; count of bases not matched to a gene: 2. What was sequenced was blood. The sequence was obtained from a girl aged 2 to 9 with cystic fibrosis. The chain uses TRBV18 and TRBJ2-7, with TRBD1 matching over 9 bases. DNA for the CDR3: TGTGCCAGCTCCCGGGACAGGGCCTACGAGCAGTACTTC. This encodes CASSRDRAYEQYF. Full variable domain (outside the CDR3, taken from reference TRBV18 and TRBJ2-7): NAGVMQNPRHLVRRRGQEARLRCSPMKGHSHVYWYRQLPEEGLKFMVYLQKENIIDESGMPKERFSAEFPKEGPSILRIQQVVRGDSAAYFCASSRDRAYEQYFGPGTRLTVT.